This T cell receptor (beta chain) was captured in a study of blood T cell repertoires in COVID-19 (dated by TCRdb to 2018 to 2020). Turning to the overall study: The collaborator samples originated in the United States, Italy and Spain and spanned the acute and convalescent phases of COVID-19. The prospective study material was composed of cDNA or gDNA derived from T cells, B-cell-depleted T cells, or PBMCs. Subjects who had been exposed to COVID-19, were actively infected with it, or had recovered from it provided the deeply sampled blood TCRbeta repertoires that made up the dataset. A freely available public database, intended as a resource for researchers studying the immune response to SARS-CoV-2, is where the repertoires were released. The samples were drawn from the first 160 participants of the ongoing ImmuneRACE study and from some 1,300 subjects provided by 6 global collaborators. The sample metadata nearly always contained a de-identified subject ID, COVID-19 status, age in years and sex. Where available, HLA class I and class II types were obtained from metadata supplied by the sample provider rather than from assay-based typing.

The immunoSEQ Assay, a bias-controlled multiplex PCR, was used to amplify TCRbeta CDR3 regions from genomic DNA. The paper's processing steps were these. Nucleated cell counts per sample were estimated from amplification of reference gene primers within the assay. To quantify the absolute abundance of each unique TCRbeta CDR3 rearrangement, sequence reads were collapsed and filtered. For each sample, productive Simpson clonality was calculated as the square root of Simpson's diversity index across productive rearrangements. TCRdb retrieved this table from immuneACCESS and kept in-frame rearrangements only. Not all clones are present; in checked studies, unresolved V genes account for under half, and no reason is known for the remainder. Clone size and the V and J calls come from that table; the DNA yielded D and trimming. The sample table contains under 200,000 clones; only one count was recorded for 70% to 90% of them. The biggest ten clones account for roughly 8.6% of the sample.

This clone has at least ten counts. Its antigen remains unidentified. It has no much larger one-base neighbor in the sample; base qualities were not kept. Each collaborating institution followed its own protocols to collect whole blood in K2EDTA tubes. For TCRbeta analysis, collaborator samples were shipped as frozen whole blood, as isolated PBMCs, or as DNA extracted from either sample type. Summary of the overall study and its limitations: The amount of clinical and demographic metadata varied by source and participant and was provided uncurated.

The TCR sequence derives from a man in his sixties with acute or convalescent COVID-19. Input material: peripheral blood.

The DNA sequence is TGTGCCAGCAGCTTAGATATGGAATCGGCGGGGGTCGAGCAGTACTTC. The encoded protein is CASSLDMESAGVEQYF. The chain was built from TRBV11-2 and TRBJ2-7, with 7 bases in between that match TRBD2. CDR3 length: 16 amino acids, cysteine to phenylalanine. CDR3 DNA is the only sequence kept; it has 48 bases, read in frame from the first base. CDR1 and CDR2 are read off the germline V gene as SGHAT and FQNNGV. Germline trimming: 0 bases from V, 6 bases from J; junction bases outside gene matches: 11. The variable domain in full, with residues beyond the CDR3 obtained from the reference TRBV11-2 and TRBJ2-7 genes, is EAGVAQSPRYKIIEKRQSVAFWCNPISGHATLYWYQQILGQGPKLLIQFQNNGVVDDSQLPKDRFSAERLKGVDSTLKIQPAKLEDSAVYLCASSLDMESAGVEQYFGPGTRLTVT.